The 31 T cell receptor beta chains given below trace back to one sample, sequenced in a study of blood T cell repertoires in COVID-19. Clones were read by immunoSEQ multiplex PCR, and TCRdb kept only the in-frame ones, dropping some. The sample lists approximately 130,000 clones, roughly four fifths seen once, with 9.5% to 13% in the top ten. The sample comprised peripheral blood. The receptor source for this set is a human donor in a cohort sampled during active COVID-19.

This chain uses TRBV19 with TRBJ1-4, with TRBD1 as a possible D gene (5 bases). The CDR3 length is 14 residues. From germline, CDR1 is LNHDA and CDR2 SQIVND (reference sequence). V gave up 7 bases and J gave up 7 bases, with 16 bases separating them. The CDR3, as DNA: TGTGCCAGTAAACAGGACCGTCGTGGTGAAAAACTGTTTTTT. It translates to CASKQDRRGEKLFF.

The chain has TRBV12-3 or TRBV12-4 and TRBJ1-2; D unclear. The CDR3 spans 12 residues. V lost 2 bases, J lost 8 bases, and 9 bases lay in between. CDR3 region: CASSLQVSGYTF. CDR3 nucleotide sequence: TGTGCCAGCAGTTTACAGGTGTCGGGCTACACCTTC.

This clone came up once. The chain couples TRBV6-6 to TRBJ2-2; 9 positions agree with TRBD1. CDR3 length equals 16 residues. Unmatched junction bases numbered 12, after V lost 7 bases and J lost 6 bases. The germline V gene has CDR1 MNHNY and CDR2 SVGAGI (reference sequence). As DNA, the CDR3 is TGTGCCAGCATAATGAGGGACAGGGTGGGCGCCGGGGAGCTGTTTTTT. It specifies CASIMRDRVGAGELFF.

This clone came up many times. This chain uses TRBV6-1 with TRBJ2-7; a weak D match, TRBD1 (5 bases). CDR3 size: 15 residues. Per germline, CDR1 MNHNS and CDR2 SASEGT. Trimming stripped 1 base from V and 4 bases from J, with 14 bases between. CDR3 loop: CASSEGIRALYEQYF. The DNA for the CDR3 is TGTGCCAGCAGTGAAGGGATCAGGGCCCTTTACGAGCAGTACTTC.

This clone showed up just a few times. The V and J genes are TRBV6-4 and TRBJ1-6; 7 bases fit TRBD1. CDR3 size: 14 residues. The J segment lost 6 bases and the V segment lost 4 bases, leaving 3 bases of the junction unmatched. Germline V gene lookup returns CDR1 MRHNA and CDR2 SNTAGT. The CDR3 sequence is CASSGTGGNSPLHF. The CDR3 region has the DNA TGTGCCAGCAGTGGGACAGGCGGTAATTCACCCCTCCACTTT.

There are a few counts of this clone. The V gene is TRBV19, the J gene TRBJ2-3; 8 bases are a match to TRBD1. After removal of 5 bases from V and 6 bases from J, the junction contained 7 bases not matched to a gene. The CDR3 loop spans 14 amino acids. Germline V lookup: CDR1 LNHDA, CDR2 SQIVND (reference sequence). The CDR3 sequence: CASSHGQGGDTQYF. The CDR3 nucleotides read TGTGCCAGTAGTCATGGACAGGGCGGGGATACGCAGTATTTT.

The gene calls are TRBV7-8 and TRBJ1-6; 8 bases fit TRBD1. V lost 5 bases to trimming and J lost 14 bases; unmatched junction nucleotides: 11. Germline assignment: CDR1 SGHVS and CDR2 FQNEAQ. The CDR3 has 14 residues. Here the CDR3 DNA reads TGTGCCAGCAGCCCCCAGGGGGCGCAAAGCACCCTCCACTTT. It specifies CASSPQGAQSTLHF.

The chain recombines TRBV19 with TRBJ1-6; 10 bases map to TRBD1. The junction had 8 bases not matched to a gene; V was cut back by 3 bases and J by 6 bases. The CDR3 runs 17 residues. Germline lookup yields CDR1 LNHDA and CDR2 SQIVND (reference sequence). The CDR3 is CASSIEGQGTGNSPLHF. In nucleotides, the CDR3 is TGTGCCAGTAGTATTGAGGGACAGGGGACGGGTAATTCACCCCTCCACTTT.

This chain connects TRBV19 to TRBJ2-7, with 7 nucleotides matching TRBD1. Germline-derived CDR1 and CDR2 are LNHDA and SQIVND (reference sequence). Losses at the gene ends were 6 bases for V and 2 bases for J; bases not matched to a gene: 7. The CDR3 is 14 residues long. The CDR3 region has the DNA TGTGCCAGTAGATCCGGGACAGCCCCCTACGAGCAGTACTTC. Protein sequence: CASRSGTAPYEQYF.

This clone was observed a single time. CDR3 nucleotides: TGTGCCAGCAGACCTAGCGGGGGGGCCAACGATGAGCAGTTCTTC. Translated: CASRPSGGANDEQFF. The chain has TRBV6-5 and TRBJ2-1; 12 nucleotides align to TRBD2. V was pared by 6 bases and J by 8 bases, with 8 bases of the junction left unmatched. The CDR3 has 15 amino acids. The germline CDR1 and CDR2 sequences are MNHEY and SVGAGI.

This CDR3 reads CASSYLPGVNTEAFF. CDR3 sequence (DNA): TGTGCCAGCAGCTATCTACCAGGGGTGAACACTGAAGCTTTCTTT. The chain joins TRBV5-6 to TRBJ1-1, with D possibly being TRBD1 (6 bases). From germline, CDR1 is SGHDT and CDR2 YYEEEE. The CDR3 sequence is 15 residues long. V lost 3 bases and J 0 bases, leaving 12 bases between the germline ends.

This clone was seen only a few times. This chain links TRBV5-6 with TRBJ1-2; D possibly corresponds to TRBD1 (5 bases). Between the trimmed V and J ends, which lost 4 bases and 6 bases, there was a span of 19 bases. The CDR3 runs 15 residues. The germline gives CDR1 SGHDT, CDR2 YYEEEE. This CDR3 reads CASSPRGEESHGYTF. The CDR3 DNA sequence: TGTGCCAGCAGCCCTAGAGGGGAGGAAAGCCATGGCTACACCTTC.

The chain has TRBV6-5 and TRBJ1-1, with 7 positions matching TRBD1. The CDR3 runs 13 residues. The germline V gene has CDR1 MNHEY and CDR2 SVGAGI. V lost 7 bases to trimming and J lost 4 bases; unmatched junction nucleotides: 6. The CDR3 reads CASTLRGRTEAFF. CDR3 in DNA: TGTGCCAGCACCTTAAGGGGGCGCACTGAAGCTTTCTTT.

The chain couples TRBV27 to TRBJ1-5, with TRBD1 as a possible D gene (6 bases). This CDR3 region has 15 residues. V lost 8 bases to trimming and J lost 0 bases, with 14 bases between them. Germline lookup yields CDR1 MNHEY and CDR2 SMNVEV (reference sequence). The CDR3 DNA reads TGTGCCAGCGCCGGGTGGGGGCTTAGCAATCAGCCCCAGCATTTT. Encoded protein: CASAGWGLSNQPQHF.

DNA for the CDR3: TGTGCCAGCAGCTTAGGGGACAGGGTCTACAATGAGCAGTTCTTC. Its translation: CASSLGDRVYNEQFF. The rearrangement links TRBV7-9 to TRBJ2-1; 9 bases match TRBD1. Per germline, CDR1 SEHNR and CDR2 FQNEAQ (reference sequence). Trimming at V came to 1 base and at J to 3 bases, leaving 1 base not matched to a gene. CDR3 length: 15 amino acids.

The V gene is TRBV10-3, the J gene TRBJ2-3; D remains ambiguous. CDR1 is ENHRY, CDR2 SYGVKD, per germline. V was clipped by 6 bases and J by 4 bases, with 14 bases between them. The CDR3 has 14 residues. CDR3 in amino acids: CAISVGFNADTQYF. In nucleotides, the CDR3 is TGTGCCATCAGCGTTGGCTTCAATGCAGATACGCAGTATTTT.

V usage is TRBV7-2 and J usage is TRBJ2-7, with 7 nucleotides matching TRBD1. V dropped 4 bases and J dropped 6; count of bases not matched to a gene: 6. Germline lookup yields CDR1 SGHTA and CDR2 FQGNSA. The CDR3 is made up of 13 amino acids. The CDR3 protein is CASSSTGSGEQYF. DNA of the CDR3: TGTGCCAGCAGCTCGACAGGGTCGGGCGAGCAGTACTTC.

This chain joins TRBV6-5 and TRBJ1-2, with D perhaps matching TRBD1 (5 bases). Deletions cut 2 bases from V and 9 bases from J, with 16 bases between. This CDR3 spans 14 amino acids. Looked up from germline, CDR1 is MNHEY and CDR2 is SVGAGI. DNA of the CDR3: TGTGCCAGCAGTTACGCAGGGATAGGGTATAGCTACACCTTC. Its translation: CASSYAGIGYSYTF.

This clone was detected only a few times. V is TRBV10-1 and J is TRBJ1-2; tentative D call: TRBD1 (6 bases). Germline values: CDR1 WNHNN, CDR2 SYGVQD (reference sequence). V dropped 8 bases and J dropped 8 bases, with 24 bases sitting between them. This CDR3 spans 15 amino acids. The CDR3 nucleotides read TGCGCCAGCGTAAGCGGGATGGGGACATCTAAAGGCTACACCTTC. Its protein is CASVSGMGTSKGYTF.

The V and J genes are TRBV21-1 and TRBJ1-5; TRBD1 is taken as the D call from the table, unchecked against the DNA. TRBV21-1 is annotated as a pseudogene. The CDR3 is 19 amino acids. CDR3: CASSKPAVNGTGCHQPQHF. CDR3 DNA: TGTGCCAGCAGCAAACCAGCTGTTAACGGGACAGGGTGTCATCAGCCCCAGCATTTT.

The J gene is TRBJ1-6, the V gene TRBV10-2; 10 bases are a match to TRBD1. V lost 7 bases to trimming and J lost 10 bases; unmatched junction nucleotides: 4. This CDR3 has 13 residues. Germline loops: CDR1 WSHSY, CDR2 SAAADI. The CDR3 nucleotides read TGCGCCAGCAAAGGACAGGGGGACTCACCCCTCCACTTT. Its protein product is CASKGQGDSPLHF.

This chain connects TRBV19 to TRBJ2-2, with D possibly TRBD2 on 6 matching bases. The V gene lost 2 bases and the J gene lost 7 bases, with 17 bases spanning the gap. In germline, CDR1 is LNHDA, CDR2 SQIVND (reference sequence). This CDR3 region has 16 residues. This CDR3 reads CASSIKAAAGNGELFF. CDR3 DNA: TGTGCCAGTAGTATAAAGGCGGCCGCGGGGAACGGGGAGCTGTTTTTT.

The chain joins TRBV2 to TRBJ1-2, with a weak D call TRBD1 (5 bases). Trimming stripped 4 bases from V and 8 bases from J, with 11 bases between. This CDR3 has 12 amino acids. The V gene's germline CDR1 is SNHLY and CDR2 FYNNEI. The CDR3 DNA follows: TGTGCCAGCAGTGGGGGGGATCGCGGCTACACCTTC. Translating it yields CASSGGDRGYTF.

This clone was seen once. This sequence joins TRBV11-2 and TRBJ1-6; 8 bases agree with TRBD1. This CDR3 contains 17 residues. Germline V lookup: CDR1 SGHAT, CDR2 FQNNGV. V lost 0 bases, J lost 3 bases, and 4 bases stayed unmatched. The CDR3 sequence is CASSLDTDRDYNSPLHF. Written as DNA, the CDR3 is TGTGCCAGCAGCTTAGATACGGACAGGGACTATAATTCACCCCTCCACTTT.

The chain carries TRBV27 and TRBJ2-7; 8 bases match TRBD1. Germline CDR1 reads MNHEY; CDR2 reads SMNVEV (reference sequence). V lost 7 bases to trimming and J lost 3 bases; unmatched junction nucleotides: 14. The length of the CDR3 is 16 residues. The chain's CDR3 is CASTENPWTGYYEQYF. The CDR3 DNA reads as TGTGCCAGCACCGAGAACCCTTGGACAGGGTACTACGAGCAGTACTTC.

The V and J genes are TRBV5-1 and TRBJ1-2, with TRBD1 as a possible D gene (5 bases). Germline loops: CDR1 SGHRS, CDR2 YFSETQ. V shed 7 bases and J shed 1 base, with 14 bases lying between them. The CDR3 is 14 amino acids. The CDR3 DNA follows: TGCGCCAGCCAGCAGGGCGACCTTAACTATGGCTACACCTTC. Amino acid sequence: CASQQGDLNYGYTF.

This chain connects TRBV2 to TRBJ2-7; 8 bases are shared with TRBD1. Trimming cost V 5 bases and J 6 bases; bases outside gene matches: 9. Germline CDR1 SNHLY, CDR2 FYNNEI. CDR3 length equals 14 residues. This CDR3 is CASSRTGLSGEQYF. In DNA form, the CDR3 reads TGTGCCAGCAGTCGGACAGGGCTAAGTGGCGAGCAGTACTTC. The entire variable domain, with the rest obtained from reference TRBV2 and TRBJ2-7, is as follows: EPEVTQTPSHQVTQMGQEVILRCVPISNHLYFYWYRQILGQKVEFLVSFYNNEISEKSEIFDDQFSVERPDGSNFTLKIRSTKLEDSAMYFCASSRTGLSGEQYFGPGTRLTVT.

The chain has TRBV10-3 and TRBJ1-5; D might be TRBD1 (5 bases). The CDR3 extends over 15 amino acids. From germline, CDR1 is ENHRY and CDR2 SYGVKD. V lost 2 bases, J lost 3 bases, and 11 bases lay in between. In nucleotides, the CDR3 is TGTGCCATCAGTGAGACAGACAGCCCCAATCAGCCCCAGCATTTT. It codes for CAISETDSPNQPQHF.

The rearrangement uses TRBV5-5 and TRBJ2-3; 12 nucleotides align to TRBD2. CDR3 size: 19 residues. Trimming at V came to 0 bases and at J to 4 bases, leaving 12 bases not matched to a gene. The germline V gene has CDR1 SGHKS and CDR2 YYEKEE (reference sequence). The CDR3 sequence: CASSLVPSGGARLADTQYF. The CDR3 DNA follows: TGTGCCAGCAGCTTGGTGCCTAGCGGGGGGGCAAGGTTGGCAGATACGCAGTATTTT.

The chain is built from TRBV19 and TRBJ1-1; tentative D call: TRBD1 (5 bases). CDR3 size: 15 residues. CDR1 and CDR2 (germline): LNHDA, SQIVND (reference sequence). Trimming left V 5 bases short and J 0 bases short, with 13 bases between. The CDR3 DNA follows: TGTGCCAGTAGTTCCGGACATTACCTGAACACTGAAGCTTTCTTT. Translating it yields CASSSGHYLNTEAFF.

The sample holds a few counts of this clone. The chain is built from TRBV2 and TRBJ1-5; D is ambiguous. V lost 6 bases to trimming and J lost 0 bases, with 12 bases between them. Germline loops: CDR1 SNHLY, CDR2 FYNNEI. CDR3 length equals 15 residues. CDR3 sequence: CASSAGVHSNQPQHF. The CDR3 coding sequence is TGTGCCAGCAGCGCCGGGGTTCATAGCAATCAGCCCCAGCATTTT.